This T cell receptor beta chain was obtained from a study of CD8 T cells in Susac syndrome. The study sequenced TCR beta in blood CD8+ and CD4+ T cells. Included as multiple sclerosis controls were treatment-naive patients who had stable or active relapsing-remitting disease. It was negative isolation that provided the CD8+ and CD4+ T cells, whereas TEMRA cells were enriched by FACS. Reverse transcription of roughly 0.5 to 1 ug RNA used random hexamers. Amplification of the TCR beta CDR3 was carried out by immunoSEQ multiplex PCR, which spanned a total of 54 Vbeta and 13 Jbeta segments. MiXCR, applied by TCRdb to the immunoSEQ multiplex PCR reads, yields one record per CDR3 protein. The sample records some 260,000 distinct CDR3 sequences, 80% to 90% being singletons. The CDR3 spans 15 residues. Looked up from germline, CDR1 is LGHNA and CDR2 is YNFKEQ. Trimming at V came to 4 bases and at J to 3 bases, leaving 6 bases not matched to a gene.

The TCR originated in a human donor with multiple sclerosis. Sequencing was done on a sample of CD8+ T cells from PBMCs. The V call is TRBV4-2, the J call TRBJ2-1; 7 bases line up with TRBD2. Here the CDR3 DNA reads TGTGCCAGCAGCCCACGACTAGCTCGCTACAATGAGCAGTTCTTC. Its protein product is CASSPRLARYNEQFF.